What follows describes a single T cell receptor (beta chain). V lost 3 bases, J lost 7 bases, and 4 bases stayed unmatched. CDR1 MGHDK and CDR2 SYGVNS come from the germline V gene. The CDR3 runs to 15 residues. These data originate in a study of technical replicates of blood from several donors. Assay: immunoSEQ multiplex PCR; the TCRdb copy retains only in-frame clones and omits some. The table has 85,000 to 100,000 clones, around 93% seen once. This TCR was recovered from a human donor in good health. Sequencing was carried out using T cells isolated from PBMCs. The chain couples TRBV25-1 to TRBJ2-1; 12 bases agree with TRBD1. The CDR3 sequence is CASSEGTGGRNEQFF. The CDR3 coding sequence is TGTGCCAGCAGTGAGGGGACAGGGGGCCGGAATGAGCAGTTCTTC. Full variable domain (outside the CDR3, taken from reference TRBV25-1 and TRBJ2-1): EADIYQTPRYLVIGTGKKITLECSQTMGHDKMYWYQQDPGMELHLIHYSYGVNSTEKGDLSSESTVSRIRTEHFPLTLESARPSHTSQYLCASSEGTGGRNEQFFGPGTRLTVL.